This T cell receptor beta chain is from a study of shared clonotypes between healthy human individuals. Study overall: Researchers assigned three CD4 naive, three CD4 memory, two CD8 naive and one CD8 memory plate to each donor. Whole-study results and caveats: Inspection by rarefaction showed sorted-subset sequencing to be incomplete despite large depth. It was the few donors that limited the genetic and exposure-history diversity represented. Blood was the only sampled material, and tissue repertoires likely differ.

Generated by immunoSEQ multiplex PCR, the TCRdb table keeps only in-frame clones and is missing some. Here the sample spans over a million clones, more than 95% being singletons. This CDR3 has 17 residues. Germline V gives CDR1 SGHTA, CDR2 FQGNSA. After removal of 1 base from V and 5 bases from J, the junction contained 4 bases not matched to a gene. About this clone itself: Its matching antigen is unknown.

The clonotype was recovered from a man aged 25-40 years in good health. Sequenced sample: naive CD4+ T cells sorted from blood. The subset here: CD45RA+ positively selected. The chain employs TRBV7-2 and TRBJ2-1; the match to TRBD2 covers 14 bases. CDR3 region: CASSLVGTSGSHNEQFF. The CDR3 DNA reads TGTGCCAGCAGCTTAGTTGGGACTAGCGGGAGCCACAATGAGCAGTTCTTC. The full variable domain, rest sourced from reference TRBV7-2 and TRBJ2-1, is GAGVSQSPSNKVTEKGKDVELRCDPISGHTALYWYRQSLGQGLEFLIYFQGNSAPDKSGLPSDRFSAERTGGSVSTLTIQRTQQEDSAVYLCASSLVGTSGSHNEQFFGPGTRLTVL.